The T cell receptor beta chain under discussion was sequenced for a study of T cells in Graves' hyperthyroidism and ophthalmopathy. Amplification targeted TCR beta CDR3 regions from RNA transcripts. A set of HTBI primers served as the primers for a first-round RT-PCR of the TCR CDR3. TCRdb re-called the multiplex PCR reads with MiXCR, one entry per CDR3 protein. The sample contains 250,000 to 350,000 distinct CDR3 sequences, approximately 15% of which appear only once. After removal of 4 bases from V and 4 bases from J, the junction contained 7 bases not matched to a gene. CDR1 is MNHNS and CDR2 is SASEGT in the germline V gene. The CDR3 is 15 residues long. Comment on this clonotype: The antigen is undetermined.

Whole-study findings and limits: Most expanded thyroid clonotypes above 0.001 recurred in blood.

The receptor comes from a woman in her fifties or sixties with Graves' ophthalmopathy. Sequences were obtained from blood. The genes are TRBV6-1 and TRBJ2-5; TRBD1 aligns across 9 bases. CDR3 nucleotide sequence: TGTGCCAGCAGTGGGGGACAGGGCCGTGCAGAGACCCAGTACTTC. As protein: CASSGGQGRAETQYF.